This entry lists 24 T cell receptor beta chains sequenced from one sample in a study of spatial heterogeneity in lung cancer. TCRdb re-called the 5' RACE reads through MiXCR, storing one row per CDR3 protein. The table lists 40,000 to 55,000 distinct CDR3 sequences, about 6.8% of them singletons, with around 43% in the top ten. Time point in this sample: sample taken at primary tumor resection. The specimen comprised PBMCs, sampled at surgery. The source is a female donor with early-stage non-small cell lung cancer.

Many counts were recorded for this clonotype. In nucleotides, the CDR3 is TGTGCCAGCAGCCAATCCGGAAACATTCAGTACTTC. Its translation is CASSQSGNIQYF. The chain recombines TRBV3-1 with TRBJ2-4; D is undetermined. CDR1 and CDR2 (germline): LGHDT, YNNKEL (reference sequence). With 2 bases removed from V and 6 bases from J, the gap between germline ends came to 5 bases. This CDR3 is 12 amino acids long.

This clonotype was seen many times. The rearrangement joins TRBV7-3 to TRBJ1-2, with D hard to call. The CDR3 length is 14 residues. The germline V gene has CDR1 SGHTA and CDR2 FQGTGA. Trimming stripped 5 bases from V and 7 bases from J, with 17 bases between. In nucleotides, the CDR3 is TGTGCCAGCAGCCTCGGACCGTCCTCCGGTGGCTACACCTTC. This encodes CASSLGPSSGGYTF.

This clonotype was seen many times. The chain is built from TRBV20-1 and TRBJ2-1; 7 bases align to TRBD2. CDR1 and CDR2 from the germline V gene are DFQATT and SNEGSKA (reference sequence). V lost 6 bases, J lost 6 bases, and 11 bases stayed unmatched. This CDR3 has 14 amino acids. CDR3 sequence: CSARGSGVANEQFF. The CDR3 DNA sequence: TGCAGTGCCCGGGGGAGCGGGGTAGCCAATGAGCAGTTCTTC.

This clonotype came up many times. At one boundary the junction diverges from the germline segment, which might be a read error. The chain uses TRBV7-7 and TRBJ2-3; the D is unclear. CDR1 and CDR2 from the germline V gene are SSHAT and FNYEAQ (reference sequence). CDR3 length: 13 residues. The CDR3, as DNA: TGTGCTAGCAGCTTAATGGGCACAGATACGCAGTATTTT. Translated: CASSLMGTDTQYF.

This clonotype was detected many times. The rearrangement joins TRBV7-2 to TRBJ1-1; D is possibly TRBD1 (5 bases). V was trimmed by 6 bases and J by 3 bases, leaving 14 bases between them. CDR3 length: 14 amino acids. The germline V gene has CDR1 SGHTA and CDR2 FQGNSA. CDR3 sequence: CASSSKGFDTEAFF. CDR3 coding DNA: TGTGCCAGCAGTTCAAAGGGGTTCGACACTGAAGCTTTCTTT.

In this sample, this clonotype turned up many times. This chain links TRBV15 with TRBJ1-1; unclear D gene. Trimming took off 0 bases at V and 1 base at J, with 6 bases between the two ends. Germline V gene sequence: CDR1 LNHNV, CDR2 YYDKDF (reference sequence). This CDR3 contains 14 residues. The CDR3 DNA follows: TGTGCCACCAGCAGAGAACCCACGAACACTGAAGCTTTCTTT. Amino acid sequence: CATSREPTNTEAFF.

This clonotype appeared many times. This sequence joins TRBV18 and TRBJ2-3; D is unclear. The V and J ends lost 3 bases and 2 bases respectively, with 9 bases between them. Looked up from germline, CDR1 is KGHSH and CDR2 is LQKENI. The length of the CDR3 is 14 residues. The CDR3 nucleotides are TGTGCCAGCTCACCGGCCAGGTCCACAGATACGCAGTATTTT. It is translated as CASSPARSTDTQYF.

This clonotype was picked up many times. The rearrangement links TRBV4-1 to TRBJ2-5, with D perhaps matching TRBD1 or TRBD2 (5 bases each). This CDR3 is 15 amino acids long. Trimming left V 0 bases short and J 2 bases short, with 10 bases between. CDR1 MGHRA and CDR2 YSYEKL come from the germline V gene. The chain's CDR3 is CASSQEGVPQETQYF. CDR3 nucleotides: TGCGCCAGCAGCCAAGAGGGGGTCCCACAAGAGACCCAGTACTTC.

This clonotype turned up a few times. The rearrangement uses TRBV7-2 and TRBJ2-1, with D uncertain. The CDR3 runs to 16 residues. Germline CDR1 reads SGHTA; CDR2 reads FQGNSA. V was cut by 0 bases and J by 0 bases, with 9 bases left in between. CDR3: CASSLAGISSYNEQFF. The CDR3 DNA reads TGTGCCAGCAGCTTAGCGGGAATAAGCTCCTACAATGAGCAGTTCTTC. Supplemented by reference TRBV7-2 and TRBJ2-1, the full variable domain reads GAGVSQSPSNKVTEKGKDVELRCDPISGHTALYWYRQSLGQGLEFLIYFQGNSAPDKSGLPSDRFSAERTGGSVSTLTIQRTQQEDSAVYLCASSLAGISSYNEQFFGPGTRLTVL.

This clonotype turned up a few times. The chain combines TRBV20-1 with TRBJ1-1; the D gene is possibly TRBD1 (6 bases). The V end lost 4 bases, the J end lost 5 bases, and 29 bases lay between the germline ends. The CDR3 runs 18 residues. Germline loops: CDR1 DFQATT, CDR2 SNEGSKA (reference sequence). Here the CDR3 reads CSAKMVNLPGTRITEAFF. DNA for the CDR3: TGCAGTGCTAAAATGGTAAACCTACCCGGGACACGGATTACTGAAGCTTTCTTT.

On this clonotype itself: A much more abundant neighbour one base away suggests this may be a read error. This rearrangement joins TRBV5-1 to TRBJ2-7; D ambiguous. CDR1 and CDR2 (germline): SGHRS, YFSETQ. The ends were cut back, 6 bases at V and 7 bases at J, with 17 bases in the middle. The CDR3 totals 13 residues. The CDR3 region is CASTFLPEHEQYF. The CDR3 DNA is TGCGCCAGCACCTTTCTCCCGGAACATGAGCAGTACTTC.

This clonotype has a handful of counts. The genes are TRBV12-3 or TRBV12-4 and TRBJ2-2, with D possibly matching TRBD1 (6 bases). V lost 6 bases to trimming and J lost 2 bases, with 13 bases between them. The CDR3 has 15 residues. The CDR3 region is CASSRQGRNTGELFF. The CDR3 nucleotides read TGTGCCAGCAGCCGCCAGGGGCGTAACACCGGGGAGCTGTTTTTT.

This clonotype has only a few counts. The rearrangement joins TRBV16 to TRBJ2-7; 9 nucleotides match TRBD1. The V and J ends lost 6 bases and 2 bases, in that order; junction bases with no gene match: 11. This CDR3 is built from 16 residues. The germline V gene encodes CDR1 KGHSY and CDR2 FQNENV. CDR3 sequence reads: CASRRKTGGETYEQYF. The CDR3 DNA sequence: TGTGCCAGCAGACGAAAAACAGGGGGCGAGACCTACGAGCAGTACTTC.

This clonotype was counted between two and nine times. The rearrangement joins TRBV4-3 to TRBJ2-4, with D perhaps assigned TRBD1 or TRBD2 (6 bases each). V lost 0 bases and J lost 1, with 10 bases in between. The germline gives CDR1 LGHNA, CDR2 YSLEER. There are 16 residues in the CDR3. CDR3 bases: TGCGCCAGCAGCCAAGAATCGGGGGCTGCCAAAAACATTCAGTACTTC. Amino acid sequence: CASSQESGAAKNIQYF.

This chain joins TRBV29-1 and TRBJ1-2; D might be TRBD1 (6 bases). V lost 6 bases, J lost 0 bases, and 17 bases lay in between. The length of the CDR3 is 15 residues. From germline, CDR1 is SQVTM and CDR2 ANQGSEA. The CDR3 DNA reads as TGCAGCGTACGTCGCCGGGACACGTCTAACTATGGCTACACCTTC. Its translation is CSVRRRDTSNYGYTF.

This clonotype was observed a handful of times. The chain couples TRBV28 to TRBJ1-6; tentatively, D is TRBD1 (6 bases). Trimming stripped 3 bases from V and 10 bases from J, with 16 bases between. Germline V lookup: CDR1 MDHEN, CDR2 SYDVKM. The CDR3 length is 15 residues. Here the CDR3 reads CASSFFSGGGSPLHF. The DNA of the CDR3 is TGTGCCAGCAGTTTTTTTTCCGGAGGGGGGTCACCCCTCCACTTT.

This clonotype turned up a few times. This chain connects TRBV7-8 to TRBJ2-1; 10 bases are a match to TRBD2. V gave up 5 bases and J gave up 7 bases; unmatched junction bases: 8. Germline lookup yields CDR1 SGHVS and CDR2 FQNEAQ. This CDR3 has 15 amino acids. This CDR3 reads CASSPPSGGKNEQFF. DNA of the CDR3: TGTGCCAGCAGCCCCCCTAGCGGGGGAAAGAATGAGCAGTTCTTC.

This clonotype was counted a few times. The chain links TRBV9 to TRBJ2-3, with 7 bases identical to TRBD2. V lost 2 bases and J lost 6; bases outside the gene matches: 9. This CDR3 region has 15 residues. Germline values: CDR1 SGDLS, CDR2 YYNGEE. The CDR3, as DNA: TGTGCCAGCAGCGTCGGGACTATTGGCGCGGATACGCAGTATTTT. It codes for CASSVGTIGADTQYF.

The chain combines TRBV12-3 or TRBV12-4 with TRBJ1-4; D gene uncertain. The CDR3 has 13 amino acids. Trimming removed 3 bases at V and 8 bases at J, with 10 bases between. CDR3 sequence: CASSFGTGEKLFF. The CDR3 coding sequence is TGTGCCAGCAGTTTTGGAACGGGGGAAAAACTGTTTTTT.

This clonotype turned up a few times. The chain joins TRBV20-1 to TRBJ1-5; no clear D gene. Germline CDR1 is DFQATT and CDR2 is SNEGSKA (reference sequence). Trimming took off 2 bases at V and 0 bases at J, with 11 bases between the two ends. This CDR3 spans 15 amino acids. CDR3 loop: CSARSGETSNQPQHF. Here the CDR3 DNA reads TGCAGTGCTAGATCCGGAGAGACTAGCAATCAGCCCCAGCATTTT.

This clonotype has ten or more counts. The gene calls are TRBV5-1 and TRBJ2-7, with TRBD1 identical over 9 bases. The CDR3 is 16 residues long. Germline V gene sequence: CDR1 SGHRS, CDR2 YFSETQ. J lost 0 bases, V lost 1 base, and 5 bases had no gene match. CDR3 DNA: TGCGCCAGCAGCTTGAGGACAGGGGCCAGCTCCTACGAGCAGTACTTC. Translation: CASSLRTGASSYEQYF.

This clonotype was recorded many times. The J gene is TRBJ2-1, the V gene TRBV11-2; 8 bases map to TRBD2. There are 14 residues in the CDR3. After removal of 2 bases from V and 5 bases from J, the junction contained 2 bases not matched to a gene. In germline, CDR1 is SGHAT, CDR2 FQNNGV. In nucleotides, the CDR3 is TGTGCCAGCAGCTTAAGCGGGGGCAACAATGAGCAGTTCTTC. It specifies CASSLSGGNNEQFF.

In this sample, this clonotype turned up many times. The chain combines TRBV3-1 with TRBJ1-2; maybe TRBD1 (6 bases). V was clipped by 3 bases and J by 10 bases, with 12 bases between them. The CDR3 length is 12 residues. Germline lookup yields CDR1 LGHDT and CDR2 YNNKEL (reference sequence). In nucleotides, the CDR3 is TGTGCCAGCAGCCAGTACAGGGATTCCTACACCTTC. It yields the protein CASSQYRDSYTF.

This chain links TRBV7-2 with TRBJ1-5, with 9 bases lining up with TRBD1. The V segment lost 5 bases and the J segment 6 bases; nucleotides outside the gene matches: 8. Per the germline V gene, CDR1 is SGHTA and CDR2 is FQGNSA. The CDR3 sequence is 15 residues long. This CDR3 reads CASSPRTGEVQPQHF. The CDR3 DNA is TGTGCCAGCAGCCCAAGGACAGGGGAGGTTCAGCCCCAGCATTTT.